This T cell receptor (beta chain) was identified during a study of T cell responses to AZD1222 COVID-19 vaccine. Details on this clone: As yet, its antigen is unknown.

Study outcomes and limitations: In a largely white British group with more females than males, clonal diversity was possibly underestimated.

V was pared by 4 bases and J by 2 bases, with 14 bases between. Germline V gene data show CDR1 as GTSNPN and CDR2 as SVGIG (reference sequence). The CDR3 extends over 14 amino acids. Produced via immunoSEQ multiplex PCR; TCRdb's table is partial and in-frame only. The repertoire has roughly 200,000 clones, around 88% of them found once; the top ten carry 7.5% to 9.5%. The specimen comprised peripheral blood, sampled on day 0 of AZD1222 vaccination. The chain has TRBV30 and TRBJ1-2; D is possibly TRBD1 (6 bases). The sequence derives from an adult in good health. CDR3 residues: CAWKTQGGNYGYTF. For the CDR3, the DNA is TGTGCCTGGAAAACACAGGGTGGAAACTATGGCTACACCTTC.